This T cell receptor beta chain was sequenced in a study of shared clonotypes between healthy human individuals. Germline values: CDR1 SGHRS, CDR2 YFSETQ. The CDR3 spans 16 residues. V was pared by 4 bases and J by 3 bases, with 9 bases of the junction left unmatched. Clones were sequenced by immunoSEQ multiplex PCR, and TCRdb holds only the in-frame ones, with some missing. The sample lists hundreds of thousands of clones, about 80% seen once, with 12% in the top ten. The clonotype originates from a woman aged 40 to 55 in good health. Some clones in this sample may be carry-over from other donors' samples. The specimen sequenced was PBMCs. The V gene is TRBV5-1, the J gene TRBJ2-3; 9 bases fit TRBD2. Here the CDR3 reads CASSGGSGSETDTQYF. CDR3 coding DNA: TGCGCCAGCAGCGGGGGTAGCGGGAGTGAGACAGATACGCAGTATTTT.